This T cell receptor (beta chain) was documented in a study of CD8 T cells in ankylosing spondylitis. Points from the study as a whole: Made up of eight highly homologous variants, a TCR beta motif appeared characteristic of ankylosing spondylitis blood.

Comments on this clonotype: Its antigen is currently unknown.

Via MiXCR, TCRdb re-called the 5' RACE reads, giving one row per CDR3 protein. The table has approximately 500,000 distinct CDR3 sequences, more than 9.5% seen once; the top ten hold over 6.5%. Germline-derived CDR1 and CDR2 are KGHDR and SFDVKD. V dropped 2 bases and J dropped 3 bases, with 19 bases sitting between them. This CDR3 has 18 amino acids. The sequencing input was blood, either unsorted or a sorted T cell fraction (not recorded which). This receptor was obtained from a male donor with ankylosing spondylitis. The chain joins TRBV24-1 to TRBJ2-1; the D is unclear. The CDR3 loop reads CATSDSTGVSRLYNEQFF. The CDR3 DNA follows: TGTGCCACCAGTGATTCCACCGGAGTCAGTAGACTCTACAATGAGCAGTTCTTC.